These 22 T cell receptor beta chains share one sample of origin, sequenced in a study of T cells expressing NK-cell markers. TCRdb reprocessed the 5' RACE reads and reports one entry per CDR3 protein, with no DNA. Its clone listing holds some 110,000 distinct CDR3 sequences. The specimen sequenced was blood T cells: a sorted CD56 or NKG2C T cell subset, CD4+ or CD8+ T cells, or bulk PBMC T cells (not recorded which). Receptor source: a woman aged 18 to 75 in good health.

The J gene is TRBJ2-3, the V gene TRBV6-4; TCRdb picks TRBD1, but there is no DNA to check that call. CDR1 is MRHNA, CDR2 SNTAGT, per germline. The CDR3 runs to 14 residues. CDR3 protein: CASSVAGGTDTQYF.

The J gene is TRBJ2-1, the V gene TRBV20-1; TCRdb's D gene call, TRBD1, goes unchecked for lack of DNA. CDR3 length: 14 amino acids. Germline V lookup: CDR1 DFQATT, CDR2 SNEGSKA (reference sequence). The CDR3 loop reads CSGEWGQFYNEQFF.

The V gene is TRBV12-3 or TRBV12-4, the J gene TRBJ1-5; the TCRdb D gene call, TRBD1, has no DNA to confirm it. This CDR3 comprises 15 residues. The CDR3 is CASTAQGNSNQPQHF.

The chain has TRBV10-2 and TRBJ2-1; the D call of TRBD1 rests on TCRdb alone, since no DNA is present to check it. The CDR3 spans 14 residues. Germline V gives CDR1 WSHSY, CDR2 SAAADI. Here the CDR3 reads CASGGQAVYNEQFF.

The chain combines TRBV25-1 with TRBJ2-5. This CDR3 has 14 amino acids. Germline V gene data show CDR1 as MGHDK and CDR2 as SYGVNS. CDR3 protein: CASSEWSGLETQYF.

V and J are TRBV6-2 or TRBV6-3 and TRBJ2-3; TCRdb's D call, TRBD1, is unchecked because there is no DNA. The CDR3 totals 20 residues. The germline V gene encodes CDR1 MNHEY and CDR2 SVGEGT. The CDR3 spells CASSYTTRPGEGMPADTQYF.

The V call is TRBV6-1, the J call TRBJ2-7; TCRdb proposes TRBD2, but this gene call is untestable without DNA. Looked up from germline, CDR1 is MNHNS and CDR2 is SASEGT. The length of the CDR3 is 15 residues. This CDR3 is CASRGLAGVSYEQYF.

V and J are TRBV18 and TRBJ1-1. CDR3 size: 14 residues. Germline V gene data show CDR1 as KGHSH and CDR2 as LQKENI. The CDR3 spells CASSISGDSTEAFF. Complete variable domain (other parts from reference TRBV18 and TRBJ1-1): NAGVMQNPRHLVRRRGQEARLRCSPMKGHSHVYWYRQLPEEGLKFMVYLQKENIIDESGMPKERFSAEFPKEGPSILRIQQVVRGDSAAYFCASSISGDSTEAFFGQGTRLTVV.

The chain recombines TRBV9 with TRBJ2-5. The germline gives CDR1 SGDLS, CDR2 YYNGEE. This CDR3 contains 15 residues. The CDR3 reads CASSGSGQLQETQYF.

V is TRBV5-6 and J is TRBJ2-5. Germline values: CDR1 SGHDT, CDR2 YYEEEE. The CDR3 is 14 amino acids. The CDR3 is CASSLEIYQETQYF.

This chain's CDR3 is CASSYQPGPFEGGELFF. This chain uses TRBV6-5 with TRBJ2-2; TCRdb picks TRBD2, but there is no DNA to check that call. The CDR3 spans 17 residues. CDR1 MNHEY and CDR2 SVGAGI come from the germline V gene.

The gene calls are TRBV4-1 and TRBJ1-2; TCRdb indicates TRBD1, and absent DNA this call remains unverified. CDR1 is MGHRA, CDR2 YSYEKL, per germline. The CDR3 is 15 residues long. The CDR3 sequence is CASSQTGGSNYGYTF.

The chain has TRBV27 and TRBJ2-3; the D gene TCRdb calls, TRBD1, cannot be checked with no DNA. The CDR3 totals 14 residues. The V gene's germline CDR1 is MNHEY and CDR2 SMNVEV (reference sequence). Here the CDR3 reads CASSLWGTFDTQYF.

The V call is TRBV7-6, the J call TRBJ2-3. The germline V gene encodes CDR1 SGHVS and CDR2 FNYEAQ. The CDR3 totals 15 residues. The CDR3 sequence is CASSLPEQNTDTQYF.

The CDR3 reads CASSYGLLEQYF. This chain joins TRBV6-2 or TRBV6-3 and TRBJ2-7. CDR3 length: 12 residues. Germline assignment: CDR1 MNHEY and CDR2 SVGEGT.

The chain combines TRBV4-3 with TRBJ2-7; TCRdb's D call, TRBD1, is unchecked because there is no DNA. This CDR3 is 15 amino acids long. In germline, CDR1 is LGHNA, CDR2 YSLEER. This chain's CDR3 is CASSQGRQGAYEQYF.

V is TRBV20-1 and J is TRBJ2-1; TCRdb gives TRBD2 as the D gene, but with no DNA this cannot be confirmed. This CDR3 is 15 amino acids long. From germline, CDR1 is DFQATT and CDR2 SNEGSKA (reference sequence). The CDR3 here is CSARDLSGRAGEQFF.

V gene TRBV9 combines with J gene TRBJ2-5; TCRdb designates TRBD1, a call that cannot be tested without DNA. The germline CDR1 and CDR2 sequences are SGDLS and YYNGEE. The CDR3 length is 15 residues. The CDR3: CASNLGQGAQETQYF.

CDR3 sequence: CASSFKEETQYF. This sequence joins TRBV13 and TRBJ2-5. Germline CDR1 reads PRHDT; CDR2 reads FYEKMQ (reference sequence). The CDR3 has 12 amino acids.

This chain uses TRBV27 with TRBJ1-5; lacking DNA, the TRBD1 call made by TCRdb goes unchecked. CDR3 length: 14 amino acids. The germline V gene has CDR1 MNHEY and CDR2 SMNVEV (reference sequence). CDR3 in amino acids: CASSLGGTNQPQHF.

The V call is TRBV12-3 or TRBV12-4, the J call TRBJ1-2; TCRdb's D call of TRBD1 is untestable without DNA. This CDR3 has 13 residues. The CDR3 here is CASTGDSWYGYTF.

The V gene is TRBV25-1, the J gene TRBJ2-1. Germline V gene sequence: CDR1 MGHDK, CDR2 SYGVNS. The CDR3 is 14 amino acids. This CDR3 reads CASSESPGINEQFF.